The next 4 T cell receptor beta chains were all read from a single sample in a study of blood T cell repertoires in COVID-19. Profiling relied on immunoSEQ multiplex PCR, and the TCRdb table lists in-frame clones only, not all of them. The sample shows 270,000 or so clones, about nine tenths of them seen only once. The material sequenced was PBMCs or T cells enriched from blood (not recorded which). Receptor source: a woman aged 40 to 55 with acute COVID-19.

The chain carries TRBV7-2 and TRBJ2-4; D possibly corresponds to TRBD2 (6 bases). The CDR3 covers 19 residues. V lost 1 base and J 3 bases, leaving 22 bases between the germline ends. CDR1 is SGHTA and CDR2 is FQGNSA in the germline V gene. As DNA, the CDR3 is TGTGCCAGCAGCTTAGGAGGCGGGGCTAGAGTTGGGAACAAAAACATTCAGTACTTC. This gives the protein CASSLGGGARVGNKNIQYF.

The rearrangement links TRBV7-6 to TRBJ2-1; D is possibly TRBD1 (7 bases). The germline gives CDR1 SGHVS, CDR2 FNYEAQ. V lost 5 bases to trimming and J lost 3 bases, with 20 bases between them. There are 17 residues in the CDR3. CDR3 amino acids: CASSLVSGGAGYNEQFF. The CDR3 DNA reads as TGTGCCAGCAGCCTTGTCTCAGGGGGAGCGGGCTACAATGAGCAGTTCTTC.

This chain uses TRBV10-1 with TRBJ2-7, with D possibly matching TRBD1 (5 bases). V was shortened by 7 bases and J by 3 bases, with 22 bases between the two germline ends. From germline, CDR1 is WNHNN and CDR2 SYGVQD (reference sequence). The CDR3 has 16 amino acids. CDR3 DNA: TGCGCCAGCATTACCAAATCGGACATCAAGTTCTACGAGCAGTACTTC. It yields the protein CASITKSDIKFYEQYF.

This chain links TRBV4-3 with TRBJ1-6; tentative D call: TRBD1 (6 bases). The V end lost 1 base, the J end lost 10 bases, and 11 bases lay between the germline ends. The CDR3 extends over 14 amino acids. CDR1 is LGHNA, CDR2 YSLEER, per germline. CDR3 sequence (DNA): TGCGCCAGCAGCCAAGTACAGGGAAACTCACCCCTCCACTTT. Translated, it gives CASSQVQGNSPLHF.